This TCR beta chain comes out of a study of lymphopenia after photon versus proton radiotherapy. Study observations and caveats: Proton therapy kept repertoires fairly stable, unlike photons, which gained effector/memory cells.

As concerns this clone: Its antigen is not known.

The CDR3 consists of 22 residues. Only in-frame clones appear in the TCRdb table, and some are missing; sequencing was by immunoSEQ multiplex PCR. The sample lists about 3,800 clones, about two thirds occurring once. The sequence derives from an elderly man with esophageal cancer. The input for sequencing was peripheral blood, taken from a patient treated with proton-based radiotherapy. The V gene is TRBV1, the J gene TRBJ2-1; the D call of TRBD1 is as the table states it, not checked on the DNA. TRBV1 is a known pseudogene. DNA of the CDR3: TGCACCAGCAGCCAACCGGGACCTACAGACCCGGGGGACAGGGTATCCTACAATGAGCAGTTCTTC. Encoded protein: CTSSQPGPTDPGDRVSYNEQFF.